One and the same sample provided the 10 T cell receptor beta chains below, sequenced in a study of T cell changes during pregnancy in multiple sclerosis. TCRdb's table, derived via immunoSEQ multiplex PCR, lists solely in-frame clones and lacks some. The sample holds 40,000 to 65,000 clones; roughly 92% are singletons and the top ten take less than 0.3%. The sequencing here drew on CD4+ T cells from peripheral blood mononuclear cells, taken in the third trimester of pregnancy. These receptors were taken from a female donor with multiple sclerosis, enrolled in a pregnancy study.

The CDR3 coding sequence is TGTGCCAGCAGCCCTGAGATACAGGGCTTCTATGGCTACACCTTC. As protein: CASSPEIQGFYGYTF. This chain joins TRBV5-6 and TRBJ1-2; maybe TRBD1 (6 bases). This CDR3 is built from 15 residues. The V end lost 4 bases, the J end lost 4 bases, and 17 bases lay between the germline ends. Germline CDR1 reads SGHDT; CDR2 reads YYEEEE.

The chain employs TRBV5-4 and TRBJ2-5, with 8 bases identical to TRBD2. J was trimmed by 5 bases and V by 5 bases; bases with no gene match: 8. The CDR3 length is 14 residues. Germline V gene data show CDR1 as SGHNT and CDR2 as YYREEE (reference sequence). The CDR3 DNA reads as TGTGCCAGCAGGCCGAGAGCGGGGGAGGAGACCCAGTACTTC. It is translated as CASRPRAGEETQYF.

This chain connects TRBV27 to TRBJ2-5, with 14 bases that match TRBD2. The length of the CDR3 is 17 residues. CDR1 is MNHEY, CDR2 SMNVEV, per germline (reference sequence). Germline trimming cut 5 bases from V and 3 bases from J; bases unmatched to any gene: 8. CDR3 sequence (DNA): TGTGCCAGCAGTCCGATTAGACTAGCGGGAGGGAAAGAGACCCAGTACTTC. Its translation is CASSPIRLAGGKETQYF.

This clone was picked up one time. V is TRBV10-3 and J is TRBJ1-2; 10 nucleotides align to TRBD1. Per the germline V gene, CDR1 is ENHRY and CDR2 is SYGVKD. The V and J ends lost 3 bases and 6 bases, in that order; junction bases with no gene match: 4. The CDR3 runs to 14 residues. CDR3 region: CAISERQGANGYTF. As DNA, the CDR3 is TGTGCCATCAGTGAACGACAGGGGGCTAATGGCTACACCTTC.

The genes are TRBV4-1 and TRBJ2-5; TRBD2 might be the D (6 bases). Per germline, CDR1 MGHRA and CDR2 YSYEKL. The CDR3 loop spans 13 amino acids. The V end lost 0 bases, the J end lost 5 bases, and 7 bases lay between the germline ends. The CDR3, as DNA: TGCGCCAGCAGCCAAGAGGAGGGGGAGACCCAGTACTTC. Translation gives CASSQEEGETQYF.

This clone was seen only a few times. The gene calls are TRBV27 and TRBJ1-1; D may be TRBD1 (5 bases). The CDR3 covers 13 residues. The ends were cut back, 2 bases at V and 5 bases at J, with 9 bases in the middle. Germline assignment: CDR1 MNHEY and CDR2 SMNVEV (reference sequence). The CDR3 spells CASSLIRGTEAFF. The CDR3 DNA reads TGTGCCAGCAGTTTAATCCGGGGGACTGAAGCTTTCTTT.

The chain couples TRBV9 to TRBJ1-5; perhaps TRBD1 as D (5 bases). CDR1 is SGDLS, CDR2 YYNGEE, per germline. This CDR3 is built from 15 residues. Trimming shortened V by 7 bases and J by 0 bases, and 14 bases separated the two germline ends. The CDR3 coding sequence is TGTGCCAGCCCCGAGGACACCCATAGCAATCAGCCCCAGCATTTT. This translates into CASPEDTHSNQPQHF.

The chain combines TRBV5-4 with TRBJ2-3, with 9 bases fitting TRBD2. With 0 bases clipped from V and 3 bases from J, the junction kept 8 bases outside the gene matches. The CDR3 runs to 17 residues. Germline V CDR1 and CDR2: SGHNT, YYREEE (reference sequence). As DNA, the CDR3 is TGTGCCAGCAGCTTGGGCCACATGGGACTAGCTACAGATACGCAGTATTTT. As protein: CASSLGHMGLATDTQYF.

V and J are TRBV9 and TRBJ1-4; D is unclear. This CDR3 has 15 amino acids. V dropped 0 bases and J dropped 5 bases, with 11 bases sitting between them. The germline V gene has CDR1 SGDLS and CDR2 YYNGEE. This CDR3 reads CASSVGPLGNEKLFF. CDR3 sequence (DNA): TGTGCCAGCAGCGTAGGCCCCCTGGGCAATGAAAAACTGTTTTTT.

The V and J genes are TRBV5-6 and TRBJ2-2; TRBD2 might be the D (5 bases). Germline V lookup: CDR1 SGHDT, CDR2 YYEEEE. Trimming shortened V by 6 bases and J by 7 bases, and 16 bases separated the two germline ends. The CDR3 has 14 residues. The CDR3 spells CASTLAQVGGELFF. Here the CDR3 DNA reads TGTGCCAGCACCCTAGCCCAGGTCGGCGGGGAGCTGTTTTTT.